These 14 T cell receptor beta chains originate from one sample sequenced in a study of Ad26.COV2.S vaccination and SARS-CoV-2 variants. The assay was immunoSEQ multiplex PCR, and TCRdb's table has in-frame clones only and misses some. The sample yields about 350,000 clones, 90% to 95% seen once. Here the sequenced sample was peripheral blood, taken after recovery from COVID-19. These receptors were collected from a human donor who had recovered from COVID-19.

V usage is TRBV7-2 and J usage is TRBJ2-7; TRBD1 matches 9 bases. The CDR3 totals 16 residues. Germline assignment: CDR1 SGHTA and CDR2 FQGNSA. J was trimmed by 2 bases and V by 0 bases; bases with no gene match: 5. The CDR3 loop is CASSLAGTGIAYEQYF. The CDR3, as DNA: TGTGCCAGCAGCTTAGCGGGGACAGGGATAGCCTACGAGCAGTACTTC.

The CDR3 nucleotides are TGCAGCGTCGGGACAGGGGTTAGTTACACTGAAGCTTTCTTT. Translation: CSVGTGVSYTEAFF. This chain connects TRBV29-1 to TRBJ1-1; the match to TRBD1 covers 10 bases. This CDR3 is built from 14 residues. Trimming took 6 bases from V and 3 from J; bases not matched to a gene: 7. Germline lookup yields CDR1 SQVTM and CDR2 ANQGSEA.

The rearrangement joins TRBV28 to TRBJ2-3, with 8 bases identical to TRBD2. Losses at the gene ends were 2 bases for V and 4 bases for J; bases not matched to a gene: 5. The CDR3 extends over 15 amino acids. CDR1 is MDHEN, CDR2 SYDVKM, per germline. The CDR3 DNA is TGTGCCAGCAGTTTAAGAGCGGGGGCGGCAGATACGCAGTATTTT. Translated, it gives CASSLRAGAADTQYF.

The chain has TRBV7-9 and TRBJ1-1; no firm D call. V was clipped by 3 bases and J by 5 bases, with 7 bases between them. In germline, CDR1 is SEHNR, CDR2 FQNEAQ (reference sequence). The CDR3 is 12 amino acids. In nucleotides, the CDR3 is TGTGCCAGCAGCTTTGTGGGGACTGAAGCTTTCTTT. Residues: CASSFVGTEAFF.

The rearrangement links TRBV2 to TRBJ1-3; no firm D call. Germline-derived CDR1 and CDR2 are SNHLY and FYNNEI. The length of the CDR3 is 14 residues. Trimming removed 5 bases from V and 0 bases from J, with 8 bases in between. The CDR3 DNA reads as TGTGCCAGCAGTTCGATCCGCTCTGGAAACACCATATATTTT. It is translated as CASSSIRSGNTIYF. Filled out from reference TRBV2 and TRBJ1-3, the complete variable domain reads EPEVTQTPSHQVTQMGQEVILRCVPISNHLYFYWYRQILGQKVEFLVSFYNNEISEKSEIFDDQFSVERPDGSNFTLKIRSTKLEDSAMYFCASSSIRSGNTIYFGEGSWLTVV.

This clone turned up a few times. The gene calls are TRBV5-1 and TRBJ1-1, with a possible D match to TRBD1 (6 bases). The CDR3 extends over 15 amino acids. Trimming took off 0 bases at V and 0 bases at J, with 9 bases between the two ends. Germline lookup yields CDR1 SGHRS and CDR2 YFSETQ. The CDR3 here is CASSLAGAVNTEAFF. CDR3 bases: TGCGCCAGCAGCTTGGCGGGGGCTGTGAACACTGAAGCTTTCTTT.

The V and J genes are TRBV7-9 and TRBJ2-1; possibly TRBD1 for D (5 bases). Germline V gene data show CDR1 as SEHNR and CDR2 as FQNEAQ (reference sequence). The CDR3 runs to 15 residues. V was clipped by 1 base and J by 0 bases, with 7 bases between them. The CDR3 spells CASSLGTPSYNEQFF. The CDR3 DNA reads as TGTGCCAGCAGCTTAGGGACACCCTCCTACAATGAGCAGTTCTTC.

The chain couples TRBV27 to TRBJ1-2; TRBD1 aligns across 10 bases. CDR1 MNHEY and CDR2 SMNVEV come from the germline V gene (reference sequence). The V segment lost 6 bases and the J segment 3 bases; nucleotides outside the gene matches: 16. CDR3 length: 18 residues. As DNA, the CDR3 is TGTGCCAGCAGCCCGCACCGGGACAGGGGACTCCCCGACTATGGCTACACCTTC. Protein: CASSPHRDRGLPDYGYTF.

The rearrangement joins TRBV11-2 to TRBJ1-6; 9 bases fit TRBD1. The CDR3 consists of 16 residues. V was pared by 5 bases and J by 6 bases, with 8 bases of the junction left unmatched. Germline values: CDR1 SGHAT, CDR2 FQNNGV. The CDR3 DNA follows: TGTGCCAGCAGCACTCAACAGGGGGCGCGTAATTCACCCCTCCACTTT. Amino acids: CASSTQQGARNSPLHF.

The chain is built from TRBV5-4 and TRBJ1-4, with D tentatively TRBD1 (5 bases). The CDR3 has 14 amino acids. V dropped 0 bases and J dropped 5 bases, with 8 bases sitting between them. CDR1 is SGHNT and CDR2 is YYREEE in the germline V gene (reference sequence). This CDR3 is CASSLETENEKLFF. In DNA form, the CDR3 reads TGTGCCAGCAGCTTGGAGACAGAAAATGAAAAACTGTTTTTT. Using reference TRBV5-4 and TRBJ1-4 for the parts outside the CDR3, the full variable domain is ETGVTQSPTHLIKTRGQQVTLRCSSQSGHNTVSWYQQALGQGPQFIFQYYREEENGRGNFPPRFSGLQFPNYSSELNVNALELDDSALYLCASSLETENEKLFFGSGTQLSVL.

Within the sample, this clone is medium-sized. The rearrangement links TRBV19 to TRBJ2-1; TRBD2 agrees at 12 bases. The CDR3 contains 15 residues. The V gene's germline CDR1 is LNHDA and CDR2 SQIVND (reference sequence). V was clipped by 5 bases and J by 4 bases; unmatched bases: 3. CDR3 DNA: TGTGCCAGTAGTCCTCTAGCGGGGGGGTACAATGAGCAGTTCTTC. This encodes CASSPLAGGYNEQFF.

The chain is built from TRBV3-1 (or the pseudogene TRBV3-2) and TRBJ2-7; TRBD1 aligns across 9 bases. The CDR3 contains 13 residues. The germline CDR1 and CDR2 sequences are LGHDT and YNNKEL (reference sequence). J lost 5 bases, V lost 5 bases, and 4 bases had no gene match. CDR3 sequence (DNA): TGTGCCAGCAGCGACGGGGACAGGGACGAGCAGTACTTC. Translated, it gives CASSDGDRDEQYF.

This clone showed up just once. The CDR3 spells CASSPLRGGVSNQPQHF. The CDR3 bases are TGTGCCAGCAGTCCACTACGAGGGGGTGTAAGCAATCAGCCCCAGCATTTT. The V call is TRBV6-2 or TRBV6-3, the J call TRBJ1-5, with TRBD1 as a possible D gene (6 bases). The CDR3 totals 17 residues. The V and J ends lost 5 bases and 1 base respectively, with 18 bases between them. Germline V gene lookup returns CDR1 MNHEY and CDR2 SVGEGT.

The CDR3 DNA sequence: TGCGCCAGCAGCACCTATCAGACAGCGGGCCCTTACACTGAAGCTTTCTTT. Residues: CASSTYQTAGPYTEAFF. The chain recombines TRBV5-1 with TRBJ1-1; TRBD1 is a possible D gene (5 bases). The CDR3 loop spans 17 amino acids. CDR1 is SGHRS, CDR2 YFSETQ, per germline. The V end was cut by 4 bases, the J end by 3 bases, with 22 bases between. Full variable domain (missing parts from reference TRBV5-1 and TRBJ1-1): KAGVTQTPRYLIKTRGQQVTLSCSPISGHRSVSWYQQTPGQGLQFLFEYFSETQRNKGNFPGRFSGRQFSNSRSEMNVSTLELGDSALYLCASSTYQTAGPYTEAFFGQGTRLTVV.